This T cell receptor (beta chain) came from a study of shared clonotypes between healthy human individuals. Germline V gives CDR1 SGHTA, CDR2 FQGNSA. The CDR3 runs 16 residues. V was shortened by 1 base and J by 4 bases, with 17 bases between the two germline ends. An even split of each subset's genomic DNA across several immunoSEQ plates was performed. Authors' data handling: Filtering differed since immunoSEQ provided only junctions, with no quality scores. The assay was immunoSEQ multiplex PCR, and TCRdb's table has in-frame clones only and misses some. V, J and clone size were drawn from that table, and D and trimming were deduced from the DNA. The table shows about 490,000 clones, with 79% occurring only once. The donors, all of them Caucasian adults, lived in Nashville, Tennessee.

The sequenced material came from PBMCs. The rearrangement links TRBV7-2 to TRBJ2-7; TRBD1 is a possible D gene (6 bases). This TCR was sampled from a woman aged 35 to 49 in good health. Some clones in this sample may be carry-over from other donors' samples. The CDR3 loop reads CASSLGSRTDLYEQYF. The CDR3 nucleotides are TGTGCCAGCAGCTTAGGATCGAGGACAGACCTTTACGAGCAGTACTTC.